The rows below give T cell receptor beta chains drawn from one sample of a study of T-cell memory formation after mild COVID-19. TCRdb independently ran MiXCR on the 5' RACE reads; one entry per CDR3 protein. There are around 250,000 distinct CDR3 sequences in the sample; 16% occur only once, and more than 20% lies in the top ten. Sequencing input: PBMCs or a T cell subset sorted from them (not recorded which). All receptors derive from a man between 18 and 29 years old who had mild COVID-19 (a few samples of this study predate the infection). Cell type and time point are not known. Each CDR3 is given with its conserved first and last residue. Fields, in order: J gene, V gene, clone size, D gene, CDR3 DNA, CDR3 protein. D genes are given only for firm matches. For some rows the clone size is stated as once, few or many, or as a class when expanded; others skip it.

j_call: TRBJ2-3; v_call: TRBV5-1; clone_size: few; d_call: NA; cdr3_nt: TGCGCCAGCGCTGCGGACGGGCTTTTCACAGATACGCAGTATTTT; cdr3_aa: CASAADGLFTDTQYF
j_call: TRBJ1-2; v_call: TRBV5-8; clone_size: NA; d_call: NA; cdr3_nt: TGTGCCAGCAGCAAGGACGGTCACTATGGCTACACCTTC; cdr3_aa: CASSKDGHYGYTF
j_call: TRBJ1-5; v_call: TRBV4-1; clone_size: NA; d_call: NA; cdr3_nt: TGCGCCAGCAGCGAGTGGGGGGATAGCAATCAGCCCCAGCATTTT; cdr3_aa: CASSEWGDSNQPQHF
j_call: TRBJ1-3; v_call: TRBV5-1; clone_size: few; d_call: NA; cdr3_nt: TGCGCCAGCAGCTTGTTGGATGGAAACACCATATATTTT; cdr3_aa: CASSLLDGNTIYF
j_call: TRBJ1-1; v_call: TRBV18; clone_size: NA; d_call: NA; cdr3_nt: TGTGCCAGCTCACCGAGGCCCGGTGGGAACACTGAAGCTTTCTTT; cdr3_aa: CASSPRPGGNTEAFF
j_call: TRBJ2-3; v_call: TRBV6-2/TRBV6-3; clone_size: few; d_call: NA; cdr3_nt: TGTGCCAGCAGTCCCTCTCGGTCCCGATCCCTAGATACGCAGTATTTT; cdr3_aa: CASSPSRSRSLDTQYF
j_call: TRBJ2-7; v_call: TRBV7-2; clone_size: few; d_call: NA; cdr3_nt: TGTGCCAGCAGCTTAGCGGGAGCAGGCGAGCAGTACTTC; cdr3_aa: CASSLAGAGEQYF
j_call: TRBJ1-2; v_call: TRBV7-9; clone_size: few; d_call: NA; cdr3_nt: TGTGCCAGCAGCTTAACCGGGACTTCGTTTGGCTACACCTTC; cdr3_aa: CASSLTGTSFGYTF
j_call: TRBJ2-2; v_call: TRBV4-3; clone_size: many; d_call: NA; cdr3_nt: TGCGCCAGCAGCCAAGACGGTATTCAACTGGCCCGCACCGGGGAGCTGTTTTTT; cdr3_aa: CASSQDGIQLARTGELFF
j_call: TRBJ2-2; v_call: TRBV12-3/TRBV12-4; clone_size: NA; d_call: NA; cdr3_nt: TGTGCCAGCAGTCCGACAGGTCGGGAGCTGTTTTTT; cdr3_aa: CASSPTGRELFF
j_call: TRBJ2-6; v_call: TRBV24-1; clone_size: few; d_call: NA; cdr3_nt: TGTGCCACCAGTGATGAGGGCCGGGACTCTGGGGCCAACGTCCTGACTTTC; cdr3_aa: CATSDEGRDSGANVLTF
j_call: TRBJ2-2; v_call: TRBV5-1; clone_size: few; d_call: TRBD1; cdr3_nt: TGCGCCAGCAGCTTACAGGGGTTCACCGGGGAGCTGTTTTTT; cdr3_aa: CASSLQGFTGELFF
j_call: TRBJ2-2; v_call: TRBV6-2/TRBV6-3; clone_size: NA; d_call: TRBD2; cdr3_nt: TGTGCCCACGCGGGGGGGCCCGGGGAGCTGTTTTTT; cdr3_aa: CAHAGGPGELFF
j_call: TRBJ2-7; v_call: TRBV30; clone_size: NA; d_call: NA; cdr3_nt: TGTGCCTGGGGGACGGGGAATTACGAGCAGTACTTC; cdr3_aa: CAWGTGNYEQYF
j_call: TRBJ2-2; v_call: TRBV7-2; clone_size: few; d_call: NA; cdr3_nt: TGTGCCAGCACCCCGATCACCGGGGAGCTGTTTTTT; cdr3_aa: CASTPITGELFF
j_call: TRBJ1-1; v_call: TRBV29-1; clone_size: few; d_call: TRBD1; cdr3_nt: TGCAGCGTTGAAGATCTAGTCTGGACAGGTTGGGAATTTAGAGCTTTCTTT; cdr3_aa: CSVEDLVWTGWEFRAFF
j_call: TRBJ2-7; v_call: TRBV4-1; clone_size: NA; d_call: TRBD1; cdr3_nt: TGCGCCAGCAGCCAGCCGGGACAGGTCTACGAGCAGTACTTC; cdr3_aa: CASSQPGQVYEQYF
j_call: TRBJ1-3; v_call: TRBV10-3; clone_size: NA; d_call: TRBD1; cdr3_nt: TGTGCCACGTTACGGGGACAGGCGCCCTCTGGAAACACCATATATTTT; cdr3_aa: CATLRGQAPSGNTIYF
j_call: TRBJ2-3; v_call: TRBV6-5; clone_size: NA; d_call: TRBD2; cdr3_nt: TGTGCCAGCAGTGATACTAGCGGCACAGATACGCAGTATTTT; cdr3_aa: CASSDTSGTDTQYF
j_call: TRBJ1-1; v_call: TRBV6-2/TRBV6-3; clone_size: NA; d_call: NA; cdr3_nt: TGTGCCAGCAGTTACTCCACCGCCGGAGGGGAAGCTTTCTTT; cdr3_aa: CASSYSTAGGEAFF
j_call: TRBJ1-3; v_call: TRBV5-1; clone_size: NA; d_call: NA; cdr3_nt: TGCGCCAGCAGCTCGCCCGAAGGTGGAAACACCATATATTTT; cdr3_aa: CASSSPEGGNTIYF
j_call: TRBJ2-1; v_call: TRBV4-2; clone_size: many; d_call: NA; cdr3_nt: TGTGCCAGCAGCCAACCTAGGGGCGCCTACAATGAGCAGTTCTTC; cdr3_aa: CASSQPRGAYNEQFF
j_call: TRBJ2-2; v_call: TRBV7-6; clone_size: many; d_call: NA; cdr3_nt: TGTGCCAGCAGCTCAGAGGGATCCGGGGAGCTGTTTTTT; cdr3_aa: CASSSEGSGELFF
j_call: TRBJ1-2; v_call: TRBV7-2; clone_size: NA; d_call: NA; cdr3_nt: TGTGCCAGCAGCCTGAGGACGCATGGCTACACCTTC; cdr3_aa: CASSLRTHGYTF
j_call: TRBJ1-2; v_call: TRBV21-1; clone_size: NA; d_call: NA; cdr3_nt: TGTGCCAGCAGCACCGATGGGACAGGTTCGAAAGGCTACACCTTC; cdr3_aa: CASSTDGTGSKGYTF
j_call: TRBJ2-3; v_call: TRBV7-2; clone_size: NA; d_call: TRBD2; cdr3_nt: TGTGCCAGCGGGCCGGGGGGACGAAGCACAGATACGCAGTATTTT; cdr3_aa: CASGPGGRSTDTQYF
j_call: TRBJ1-5; v_call: TRBV4-2; clone_size: NA; d_call: NA; cdr3_nt: TGTGCCAGCAGCCAAGAATTCCAGGCCGGGCAGCCCCAGCATTTT; cdr3_aa: CASSQEFQAGQPQHF
j_call: TRBJ2-2; v_call: TRBV20-1; clone_size: few; d_call: NA; cdr3_nt: TGCAGTGCTAGAGATCGCGGGCGGGCAGGCACCGGGGAGCTGTTTTTT; cdr3_aa: CSARDRGRAGTGELFF
j_call: TRBJ2-3; v_call: TRBV9; clone_size: NA; d_call: NA; cdr3_nt: TGTGCCAGCAGCATCCGGGACCAACTCACAGATACGCAGTATTTT; cdr3_aa: CASSIRDQLTDTQYF
j_call: TRBJ2-1; v_call: TRBV7-9; clone_size: few; d_call: TRBD2; cdr3_nt: TGTGCCAGCAGCCCGACGGGGGGGGATGGGGATGAGCAGTTCTTC; cdr3_aa: CASSPTGGDGDEQFF
j_call: TRBJ2-1; v_call: TRBV5-1; clone_size: few; d_call: TRBD1; cdr3_nt: TGCGCCAGCAGCTTAGGGGGCGCGACTGAGCAGTTCTTC; cdr3_aa: CASSLGGATEQFF
j_call: TRBJ1-3; v_call: TRBV12-3/TRBV12-4; clone_size: NA; d_call: NA; cdr3_nt: TGTGCCAGCAGTTCCGGGGGGGGAAACACCATATATTTT; cdr3_aa: CASSSGGGNTIYF
j_call: TRBJ2-7; v_call: TRBV4-1; clone_size: many; d_call: TRBD1; cdr3_nt: TGCGCCAGCAGCCAGAGACAGGGCGAAGCCTACGAGCAGTACTTC; cdr3_aa: CASSQRQGEAYEQYF
j_call: TRBJ2-7; v_call: TRBV7-8; clone_size: NA; d_call: NA; cdr3_nt: TGTGCCAGCAGCTTAGACAGGGTGTCCCACGAGCAGTACTTC; cdr3_aa: CASSLDRVSHEQYF